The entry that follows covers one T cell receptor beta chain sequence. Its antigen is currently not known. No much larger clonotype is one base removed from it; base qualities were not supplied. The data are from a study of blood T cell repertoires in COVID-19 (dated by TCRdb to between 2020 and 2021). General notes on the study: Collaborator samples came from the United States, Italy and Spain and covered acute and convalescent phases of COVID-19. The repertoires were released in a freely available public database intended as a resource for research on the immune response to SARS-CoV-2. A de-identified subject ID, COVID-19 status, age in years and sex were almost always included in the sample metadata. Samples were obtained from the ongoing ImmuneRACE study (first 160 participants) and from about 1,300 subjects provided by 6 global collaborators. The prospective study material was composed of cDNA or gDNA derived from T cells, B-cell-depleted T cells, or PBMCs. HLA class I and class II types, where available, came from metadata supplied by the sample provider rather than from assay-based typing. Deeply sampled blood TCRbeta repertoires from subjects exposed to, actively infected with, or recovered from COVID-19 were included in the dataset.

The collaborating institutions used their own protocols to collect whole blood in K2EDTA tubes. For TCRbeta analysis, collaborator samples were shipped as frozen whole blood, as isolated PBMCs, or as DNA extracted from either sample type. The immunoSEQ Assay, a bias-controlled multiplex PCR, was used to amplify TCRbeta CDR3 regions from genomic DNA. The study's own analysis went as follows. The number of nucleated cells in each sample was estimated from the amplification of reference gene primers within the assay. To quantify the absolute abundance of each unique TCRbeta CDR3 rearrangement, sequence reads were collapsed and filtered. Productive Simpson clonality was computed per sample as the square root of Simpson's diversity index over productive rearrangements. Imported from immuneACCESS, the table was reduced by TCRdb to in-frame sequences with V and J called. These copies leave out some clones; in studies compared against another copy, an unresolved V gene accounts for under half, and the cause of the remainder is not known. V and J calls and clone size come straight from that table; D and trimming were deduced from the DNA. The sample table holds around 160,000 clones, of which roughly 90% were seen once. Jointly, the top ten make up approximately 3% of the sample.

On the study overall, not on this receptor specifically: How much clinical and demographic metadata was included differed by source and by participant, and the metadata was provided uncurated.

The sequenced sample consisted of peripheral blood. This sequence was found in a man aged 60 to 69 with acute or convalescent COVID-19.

The DNA reads TGTGCCAGCAGACACGACAACAGGGTCACCGGGGAGCTGTTTTTT. Its coded protein is CASRHDNRVTGELFF. The rearrangement joined TRBV6-5 to TRBJ2-2; TRBD1 is a possible D gene, resting on 6 matching bases. V is pared back by 6 bases and J by 4 bases, with 15 bases lying between the germline termini. CDR1 and CDR2 (MNHEY, SVGAGI) derive from the germline V gene. The CDR3 goes from the cysteine to the phenylalanine over 15 residues. Just CDR3 DNA is preserved here, 45 bases in frame from base 1.